This passage covers 16 T cell receptor beta chains from one sample sequenced in a study of technical replicates of blood from a handful of donors. Using immunoSEQ multiplex PCR, the repertoire was profiled, and TCRdb retains in-frame clones only, with some absent. The sample has roughly 70,000 clones, 95% to 97% seen once; the top ten hold under 0.3%. Sequenced material: T cells isolated from PBMCs. The receptors were sampled from a human donor in good health.

The count of this clone is one. The V and J genes are TRBV5-8 and TRBJ2-1; TRBD1 aligns across 8 bases. After removal of 0 bases from V and 0 bases from J, the junction contained 8 bases not matched to a gene. The CDR3 is 18 amino acids. Germline values: CDR1 SGHTS, CDR2 YDEGEE. In DNA form, the CDR3 reads TGTGCCAGCAGCTTGGAGACAGGGGCCTCCCTCTCCTACAATGAGCAGTTCTTC. Its protein is CASSLETGASLSYNEQFF.

The rearrangement links TRBV4-1 to TRBJ1-5; D gene unclear. The CDR3 length is 13 residues. The V and J ends lost 3 bases and 6 bases respectively, with 9 bases between them. The germline V gene encodes CDR1 MGHRA and CDR2 YSYEKL. The CDR3 nucleotides are TGCGCCAGCAGCCACAGATTAGCTCAGCCCCAGCATTTT. Amino acid sequence: CASSHRLAQPQHF.

V gene TRBV28 combines with J gene TRBJ1-2; 10 nucleotides match TRBD1. The V gene's germline CDR1 is MDHEN and CDR2 SYDVKM. V shed 3 bases, J shed 4 bases, and the junction held 17 bases outside the gene matches. The CDR3 consists of 19 residues. In nucleotides, the CDR3 is TGTGCCAGCAGTTTCTTCCCACCCGGTGGGGACAGGGGCACCTATGGCTACACCTTC. Translated, it gives CASSFFPPGGDRGTYGYTF.

The chain joins TRBV27 to TRBJ2-5, with a tentative D call TRBD1 (5 bases). This CDR3 has 13 residues. Trimming cost V 0 bases and J 5 bases, with 7 bases left between them. CDR1 MNHEY and CDR2 SMNVEV come from the germline V gene (reference sequence). The CDR3: CASSLSRGETQYF. CDR3 DNA sequence: TGTGCCAGCAGTTTATCTAGGGGCGAGACCCAGTACTTC.

This rearrangement joins TRBV6-5 to TRBJ2-7; weak D call: TRBD2 (6 bases). From germline, CDR1 is MNHEY and CDR2 SVGAGI. The CDR3 has 14 amino acids. V was trimmed by 2 bases and J by 5 bases, leaving 13 bases between them. The CDR3 spells CASSYDRETNEQYF. CDR3 in DNA: TGTGCCAGCAGTTACGATCGGGAGACCAACGAGCAGTACTTC.

The chain carries TRBV7-2 and TRBJ1-2, with 11 bases that match TRBD1. Germline V gives CDR1 SGHTA, CDR2 FQGNSA. Germline trimming cut 5 bases from V and 1 base from J; bases unmatched to any gene: 6. The CDR3 consists of 16 residues. The CDR3 sequence is CASSPWDRGDNYGYTF. The CDR3 DNA is TGTGCCAGCAGCCCATGGGACAGGGGGGATAACTATGGCTACACCTTC.

The V call is TRBV9, the J call TRBJ1-1, with 8 bases lining up with TRBD1. Germline V gene lookup returns CDR1 SGDLS and CDR2 YYNGEE. This CDR3 contains 14 residues. J lost 0 bases, V lost 3 bases, and 1 base had no gene match. As DNA, the CDR3 is TGTGCCAGCAGCGAGGGACAGGTGAACACTGAAGCTTTCTTT. This sequence encodes CASSEGQVNTEAFF.

The chain uses TRBV6-6 and TRBJ2-7; 9 bases agree with TRBD2. The CDR3 has 14 residues. Per germline, CDR1 MNHNY and CDR2 SVGAGI (reference sequence). V dropped 6 bases and J dropped 2; count of bases not matched to a gene: 5. The CDR3 sequence is CASRPTSGAYEQYF. Written as DNA, the CDR3 is TGTGCCAGCAGGCCGACTAGCGGTGCCTACGAGCAGTACTTC.

This rearrangement joins TRBV6-6 to TRBJ1-2; D is possibly TRBD1 (6 bases). The CDR3 length is 15 residues. CDR1 and CDR2 from the germline V gene are MNHNY and SVGAGI (reference sequence). The V gene lost 6 bases and the J gene lost 8 bases, with 22 bases spanning the gap. The CDR3 region is CASRGLRGGPDGYTF. CDR3 nucleotide sequence: TGTGCCAGCAGAGGGCTTAGGGGGGGGCCTGACGGCTACACCTTC.

This rearrangement joins TRBV7-9 to TRBJ2-1; 14 nucleotides match TRBD2. CDR1 and CDR2 from the germline V gene are SEHNR and FQNEAQ (reference sequence). This CDR3 spans 15 amino acids. After removal of 5 bases from V and 6 bases from J, the junction contained 3 bases not matched to a gene. CDR3 in amino acids: CASSLGTSGSNEQFF. The CDR3 coding sequence is TGTGCCAGCAGCCTCGGGACTAGCGGGAGCAATGAGCAGTTCTTC.

The sample holds one count of this clone. V and J are TRBV6-5 and TRBJ2-2, with D possibly TRBD1 on 6 matching bases. V dropped 0 bases and J dropped 8 bases, with 13 bases sitting between them. CDR1 and CDR2 (germline): MNHEY, SVGAGI. The CDR3 spans 15 residues. CDR3 nucleotide sequence: TGTGCCAGCAGTTACTCGTCAGGGGAGAAGGGGGAGCTGTTTTTT. It yields the protein CASSYSSGEKGELFF.

The V call is TRBV6-5, the J call TRBJ2-2; D call uncertain. The germline gives CDR1 MNHEY, CDR2 SVGAGI. The CDR3 contains 15 residues. Trimming stripped 4 bases from V and 4 bases from J, with 13 bases between. This chain's CDR3 is CASSSLVFGTGELFF. The CDR3, as DNA: TGTGCCAGCAGTTCTTTAGTCTTCGGCACCGGGGAGCTGTTTTTT.

The chain links TRBV6-5 to TRBJ1-1; D remains ambiguous. Trimming removed 0 bases at V and 1 base at J, with 9 bases between. This CDR3 spans 15 amino acids. Germline CDR1 MNHEY, CDR2 SVGAGI. CDR3 amino acids: CASSYSSGWNTEAFF. The CDR3 DNA is TGTGCCAGCAGTTACTCGTCGGGGTGGAACACTGAAGCTTTCTTT.

The gene calls are TRBV10-1 and TRBJ2-3; D is possibly TRBD2 (5 bases). The V end lost 1 base, the J end lost 8 bases, and 22 bases lay between the germline ends. CDR1 and CDR2 (germline): WNHNN, SYGVQD (reference sequence). The CDR3 runs to 17 residues. DNA of the CDR3: TGCGCCAGCAGTGAGTTTCACGCGGAGGCTGAGCTTGCTACGCAGTATTTT. It specifies CASSEFHAEAELATQYF.

The chain carries TRBV11-2 and TRBJ1-5; D unclear. This CDR3 has 14 amino acids. Germline CDR1 reads SGHAT; CDR2 reads FQNNGV. The V gene lost 2 bases and the J gene lost 4 bases, with 9 bases spanning the gap. CDR3 in DNA: TGTGCCAGCAGCTTACATGGCTCAAATCAGCCCCAGCATTTT. As protein: CASSLHGSNQPQHF.

The gene calls are TRBV10-3 and TRBJ1-1; TRBD1 might be the D (6 bases). The germline V and J ends were trimmed by 8 bases and 0 bases, with 7 bases remaining between them. Germline CDR1 and CDR2: ENHRY and SYGVKD. The CDR3 length is 12 residues. CDR3 sequence (DNA): TGTGCCATCGGACAGCTGAACACTGAAGCTTTCTTT. Translating it yields CAIGQLNTEAFF.